This T cell receptor beta chain was documented in a study of CD8 T cells in Susac syndrome. For the study at large: Active disease was present in six of the sequenced Susac syndrome patients, and remission in under 10.

Random hexamers primed reverse transcription of roughly 0.5 to 1 ug RNA. TCRdb redid the calling of the immunoSEQ multiplex PCR reads with MiXCR, one entry per CDR3 protein. This sample has 170,000 or so distinct CDR3 sequences; around 96% occur once, and the top ten carry around 0.12%. This CDR3 spans 14 amino acids. CDR1 and CDR2 from the germline V gene are SGHRS and YFSETQ. Trimming took off 4 bases at V and 2 bases at J, with 12 bases between the two ends. Peripheral blood CD8+ and CD4+ T cells were profiled by TCR beta sequencing. Recently defined diagnostic criteria classed the Susac syndrome patients as definite or probable. TEMRA cells were FACS-enriched, unlike CD8+ and CD4+ T cells, which were negatively isolated.

The chain combines TRBV5-1 with TRBJ2-5, with D possibly TRBD1 on 6 matching bases. The sequence was collected from a human donor with Susac syndrome. Material for sequencing was CD4+ T cells from PBMCs. The CDR3 spells CASSQNRVQETQYF. The DNA of the CDR3 is TGCGCCAGCAGCCAAAACAGGGTTCAAGAGACCCAGTACTTC.